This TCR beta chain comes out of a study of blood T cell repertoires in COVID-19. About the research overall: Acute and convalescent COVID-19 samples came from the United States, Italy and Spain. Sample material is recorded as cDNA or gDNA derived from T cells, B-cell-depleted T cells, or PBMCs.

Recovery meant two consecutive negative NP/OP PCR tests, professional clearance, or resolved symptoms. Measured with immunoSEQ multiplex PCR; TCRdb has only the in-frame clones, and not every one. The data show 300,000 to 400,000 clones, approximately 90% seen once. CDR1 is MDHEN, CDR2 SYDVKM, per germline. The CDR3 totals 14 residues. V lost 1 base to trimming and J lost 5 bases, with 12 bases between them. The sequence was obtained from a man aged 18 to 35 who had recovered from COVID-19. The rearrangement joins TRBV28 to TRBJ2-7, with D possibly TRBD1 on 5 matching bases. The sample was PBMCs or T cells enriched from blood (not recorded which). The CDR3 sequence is CASSLFQGFNEQYF. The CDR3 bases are TGTGCCAGCAGTTTATTTCAGGGATTCAACGAGCAGTACTTC.